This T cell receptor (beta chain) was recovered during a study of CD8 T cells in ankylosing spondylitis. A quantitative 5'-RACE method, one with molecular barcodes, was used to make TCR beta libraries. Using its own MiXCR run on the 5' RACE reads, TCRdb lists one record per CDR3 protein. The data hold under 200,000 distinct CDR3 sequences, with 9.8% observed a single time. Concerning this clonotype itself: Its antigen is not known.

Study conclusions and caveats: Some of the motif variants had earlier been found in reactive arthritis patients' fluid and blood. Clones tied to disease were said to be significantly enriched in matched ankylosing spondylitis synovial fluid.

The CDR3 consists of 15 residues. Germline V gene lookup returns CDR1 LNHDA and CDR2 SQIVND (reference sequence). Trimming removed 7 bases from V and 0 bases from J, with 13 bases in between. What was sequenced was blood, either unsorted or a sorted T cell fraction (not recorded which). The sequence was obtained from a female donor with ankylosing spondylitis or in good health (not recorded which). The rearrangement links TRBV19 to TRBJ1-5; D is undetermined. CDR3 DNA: TGTGCCAGTATCCCGACGGGGTATAGCAATCAGCCCCAGCATTTT. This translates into CASIPTGYSNQPQHF.